Detailed here is one T cell receptor (beta chain). This CDR3 is 13 amino acids long. The germline V and J ends were trimmed by 5 bases and 6 bases, with 12 bases remaining between them. Assay: immunoSEQ multiplex PCR; the TCRdb copy retains only in-frame clones and omits some. Seen here are about 360,000 clones, less than 90% observed once, and the top ten hold about 7.1%. These data belong to a study of blood T cell repertoires in COVID-19. Followed longitudinally, the Seattle patients had been enrolled during active infection. The specimen was peripheral blood. The chain links TRBV12-3 or TRBV12-4 to TRBJ2-3; no reliable D call. The source of this sequence is a woman in her fifties or sixties with COVID-19, enrolled during active disease. For the CDR3, the DNA is TGTGCCAGCAGTCCGTGGGCGTGGGATACGCAGTATTTT. This encodes CASSPWAWDTQYF.